This TCR beta chain appears in the sequencing data of a study of beta chain features in type 1 diabetes. This CDR3 is built from 14 residues. The V gene lost 5 bases and the J gene lost 4 bases, with 14 bases spanning the gap. Germline V CDR1 and CDR2: SGHVS, FNYEAQ. Comments on this clone: The target antigen is unknown.

The study, taken as a whole, reports: In every one of the four CD4+ subsets, TCRB CDR3s were moderately but significantly shorter in Type 1 diabetes patients. The cDNA sequencing approach could over-represent high-TCR-expressing cells.

Staining for CD45RO/CCR7/CD25/CD127/CD95/CD27 allowed sorting of CD4+ naive, central memory, regulatory and stem cell-like memory cells. Expressed TCRB transcripts were sequenced, since all the RNA that had been isolated was reverse transcribed. Average reads for naive, central memory and regulatory T cell samples were about 3.57 million. The table came from immunoSEQ multiplex PCR; TCRdb's copy has only in-frame clones and leaves some out. The table lists hundreds of thousands of clones, about a tenth of them singletons. Source material: central memory CD4+ T cells from blood. This clonotype originated in a man aged 30 to 45 with type 1 diabetes. The rearrangement links TRBV7-6 to TRBJ2-5, with D unresolved. CDR3 residues: CASSKPGPRETQYF. DNA for the CDR3: TGTGCCAGCAGCAAGCCGGGTCCGCGAGAGACCCAGTACTTC. Full variable domain (remainder filled in from reference TRBV7-6 and TRBJ2-5): GAGVSQSPRYKVTKRGQDVALRCDPISGHVSLYWYRQALGQGPEFLTYFNYEAQQDKSGLPNDRFSAERPEGSISTLTIQRTEQRDSAMYRCASSKPGPRETQYFGPGTRLLVL.